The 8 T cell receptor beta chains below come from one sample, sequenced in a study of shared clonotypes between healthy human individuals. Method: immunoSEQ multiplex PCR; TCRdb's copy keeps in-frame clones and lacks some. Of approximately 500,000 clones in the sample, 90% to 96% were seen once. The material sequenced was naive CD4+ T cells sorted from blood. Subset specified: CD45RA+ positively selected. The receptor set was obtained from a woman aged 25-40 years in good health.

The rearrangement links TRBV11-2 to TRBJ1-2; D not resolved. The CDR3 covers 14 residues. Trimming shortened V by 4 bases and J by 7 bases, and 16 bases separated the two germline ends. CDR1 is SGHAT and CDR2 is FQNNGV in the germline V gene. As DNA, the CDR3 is TGTGCCAGCAGCTCAAGTGGCGGCGGACTTGGCTACACCTTC. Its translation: CASSSSGGGLGYTF.

The CDR3 spells CAWGLGETQYF. Written as DNA, the CDR3 is TGTGCCTGGGGGTTAGGGGAGACCCAGTACTTC. The J gene is TRBJ2-5, the V gene TRBV30; no reliable D call. CDR3 size: 11 residues. Germline loops: CDR1 GTSNPN, CDR2 SVGIG (reference sequence). V was cut by 5 bases and J by 5 bases, with 9 bases left in between.

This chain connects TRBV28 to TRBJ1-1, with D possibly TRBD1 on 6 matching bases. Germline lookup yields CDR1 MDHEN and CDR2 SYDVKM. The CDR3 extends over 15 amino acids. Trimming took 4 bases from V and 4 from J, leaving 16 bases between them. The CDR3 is CASSSRGEVSTEAFF. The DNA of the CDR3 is TGTGCCAGCAGTTCTAGGGGGGAGGTTAGCACTGAAGCTTTCTTT.

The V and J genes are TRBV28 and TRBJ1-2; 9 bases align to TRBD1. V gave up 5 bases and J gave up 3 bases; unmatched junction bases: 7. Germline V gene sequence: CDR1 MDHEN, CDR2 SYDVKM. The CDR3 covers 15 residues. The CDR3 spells CASSPGQGIDYGYTF. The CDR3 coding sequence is TGTGCCAGCAGTCCTGGACAGGGGATCGACTATGGCTACACCTTC.

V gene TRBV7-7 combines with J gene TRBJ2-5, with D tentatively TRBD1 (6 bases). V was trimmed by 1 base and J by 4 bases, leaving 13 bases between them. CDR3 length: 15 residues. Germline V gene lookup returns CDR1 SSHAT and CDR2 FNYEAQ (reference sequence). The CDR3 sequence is CASSLVYRVGETQYF. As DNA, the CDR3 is TGTGCCAGCAGCTTAGTGTACAGGGTGGGAGAGACCCAGTACTTC.

CDR3 in DNA: TGTGCCATCAGCACTGGGTGGACAGGGGCTGGAAACACCATATATTTT. Protein: CAISTGWTGAGNTIYF. The chain links TRBV10-3 to TRBJ1-3, with 9 bases matching TRBD1. CDR1 is ENHRY and CDR2 is SYGVKD in the germline V gene. The ends lost 6 bases at V and 2 bases at J; junction bases unmatched: 8. This CDR3 comprises 16 residues.

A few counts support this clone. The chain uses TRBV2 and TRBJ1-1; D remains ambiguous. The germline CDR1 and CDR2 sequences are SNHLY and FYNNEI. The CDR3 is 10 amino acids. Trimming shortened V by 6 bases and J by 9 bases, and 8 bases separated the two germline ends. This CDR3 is CASSLGKAFF. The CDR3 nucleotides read TGTGCCAGCAGCCTGGGTAAAGCTTTCTTT.

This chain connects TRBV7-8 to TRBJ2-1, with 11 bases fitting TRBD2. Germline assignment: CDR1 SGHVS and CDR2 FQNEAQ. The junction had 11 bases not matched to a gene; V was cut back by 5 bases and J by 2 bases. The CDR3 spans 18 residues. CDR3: CASSAGTSGTTTYNEQFF. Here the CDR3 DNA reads TGTGCCAGCAGCGCCGGGACTAGCGGAACAACGACCTACAATGAGCAGTTCTTC.